The 22 T cell receptor beta chains listed next were all sequenced from one sample in a study of blood T cell repertoires in COVID-19. TCRdb's table, derived via immunoSEQ multiplex PCR, lists solely in-frame clones and lacks some. The table records roughly 200,000 clones, roughly 84% of them present only once. Sequencing was performed on peripheral blood. The origin of the receptors is a person aged 70 to 85 with COVID-19, enrolled during active disease.

The CDR3 coding sequence is TGTGCCAGCAGTTATTCGTACGAGCAGTACTTC. This codes for CASSYSYEQYF. The chain combines TRBV28 with TRBJ2-7; D unresolved. This CDR3 has 11 residues. Germline loops: CDR1 MDHEN, CDR2 SYDVKM. Trimming pared 4 bases from V and 4 bases from J, leaving 5 bases between.

The CDR3 loop is CATSKQQGARANEKLFF. The CDR3 DNA reads TGTGCCACCAGCAAACAACAGGGGGCGCGGGCTAATGAAAAACTGTTTTTT. This chain joins TRBV15 and TRBJ1-4; 9 positions match TRBD1. CDR1 is LNHNV, CDR2 YYDKDF, per germline (reference sequence). V gave up 4 bases and J gave up 3 bases; unmatched junction bases: 9. The CDR3 is 17 amino acids.

This rearrangement joins TRBV7-2 to TRBJ2-7; TRBD1 is a possible D gene (5 bases). Trimming removed 5 bases at V and 3 bases at J, with 17 bases between. Germline lookup yields CDR1 SGHTA and CDR2 FQGNSA. This CDR3 comprises 15 residues. The CDR3 loop is CASSPFGQGLYEQYF. CDR3 DNA: TGTGCCAGCAGCCCTTTCGGGCAGGGTCTCTACGAGCAGTACTTC.

The chain links TRBV9 to TRBJ1-5; D remains ambiguous. The CDR3 has 14 residues. CDR1 is SGDLS and CDR2 is YYNGEE in the germline V gene. V was trimmed by 0 bases and J by 11 bases, leaving 15 bases between them. In DNA form, the CDR3 reads TGTGCCAGCAGCGTAGGGGCAGACGAGGGATCCCAGCATTTT. This translates into CASSVGADEGSQHF.

V is TRBV4-1 and J is TRBJ1-5, with D perhaps TRBD1 (6 bases). CDR3 length: 15 amino acids. Germline CDR1 is MGHRA and CDR2 is YSYEKL. Deletions cut 4 bases from V and 6 bases from J, with 16 bases between. CDR3: CASSLARGEGQPQHF. CDR3 sequence (DNA): TGCGCCAGCAGCCTTGCTAGGGGGGAGGGTCAGCCCCAGCATTTT.

V is TRBV5-5 and J is TRBJ1-5; 7 nucleotides align to TRBD1. Looked up from germline, CDR1 is SGHKS and CDR2 is YYEKEE (reference sequence). With 4 bases clipped from V and 2 bases from J, the junction kept 6 bases outside the gene matches. The CDR3 contains 15 residues. CDR3 amino acids: CASSATGEGNQPQHF. The CDR3 DNA follows: TGTGCCAGCAGCGCTACAGGGGAGGGCAATCAGCCCCAGCATTTT.

V usage is TRBV28 and J usage is TRBJ2-6; the match to TRBD2 covers 10 bases. In germline, CDR1 is MDHEN, CDR2 SYDVKM. The CDR3 has 19 amino acids. V was clipped by 6 bases and J by 0 bases; unmatched bases: 11. CDR3 residues: CASRPLASGGNSGANVLTF. In nucleotides, the CDR3 is TGTGCCAGCAGGCCTCTGGCTAGCGGGGGCAACTCTGGGGCCAACGTCCTGACTTTC.

The genes are TRBV6-4 and TRBJ1-6; a weak D match, TRBD1 (5 bases). CDR1 and CDR2 from the germline V gene are MRHNA and SNTAGT. V was trimmed by 3 bases and J by 7 bases, leaving 7 bases between them. This CDR3 has 13 residues. CDR3 DNA: TGTGCCAGCAGTGAACAGGACAATTCACCCCTCCACTTT. Its translation is CASSEQDNSPLHF.

The V and J genes are TRBV4-2 and TRBJ1-1, with 7 bases identical to TRBD1. The CDR3 spans 17 residues. Trimming cost V 2 bases and J 1 base; bases outside gene matches: 10. Germline V gene data show CDR1 as LGHNA and CDR2 as YNFKEQ. This CDR3 reads CASSQPTPGQRNTEAFF. For the CDR3, the DNA is TGTGCCAGCAGCCAACCTACTCCGGGACAGAGGAACACTGAAGCTTTCTTT.

CDR3 in amino acids: CATSKGGDGELFF. In DNA, the CDR3 is TGTGCCACCAGCAAAGGGGGAGACGGGGAGCTGTTTTTT. V is TRBV15 and J is TRBJ2-2; a possible D gene is TRBD1 (6 bases). V shed 4 bases and J shed 7 bases, with 10 bases lying between them. This CDR3 is built from 13 residues. The V gene's germline CDR1 is LNHNV and CDR2 YYDKDF (reference sequence).

The chain combines TRBV28 with TRBJ1-2; TRBD1 aligns across 7 bases. V gave up 2 bases and J gave up 4 bases; unmatched junction bases: 4. Germline V gene data show CDR1 as MDHEN and CDR2 as SYDVKM. There are 14 residues in the CDR3. In DNA, the CDR3 is TGTGCCAGCAGTTTAAACAGGGGCTTCTATGGCTACACCTTC. Translating it yields CASSLNRGFYGYTF.

For this clone: Other DNA sequences in this sample translate to the same CDR3. The gene calls are TRBV27 and TRBJ1-3; D gene unclear. The CDR3 covers 13 residues. The V and J ends lost 0 bases and 4 bases respectively, with 4 bases between them. CDR1 and CDR2 from the germline V gene are MNHEY and SMNVEV (reference sequence). CDR3 amino acids: CASSLSQGNTIYF. CDR3 DNA sequence: TGTGCCAGCAGTTTATCACAGGGAAACACCATATATTTT.

Here the CDR3 reads CASSILGAGIQPVTEAFF. The CDR3 nucleotides read TGTGCCAGTAGTATCCTTGGGGCGGGGATACAACCTGTCACTGAAGCTTTCTTT. This chain uses TRBV19 with TRBJ1-1, with D possibly TRBD1 on 5 matching bases. CDR3 length equals 18 residues. V was cut by 3 bases and J by 4 bases, with 24 bases left in between. The germline V gene encodes CDR1 LNHDA and CDR2 SQIVND (reference sequence).

The chain recombines TRBV18 with TRBJ1-1; D ambiguous. Germline loops: CDR1 KGHSH, CDR2 LQKENI. V lost 6 bases and J lost 0, with 8 bases in between. The CDR3 loop spans 13 amino acids. The chain's CDR3 is CASSGDMNTEAFF. CDR3 nucleotide sequence: TGTGCCAGCTCCGGCGACATGAACACTGAAGCTTTCTTT.

The chain has TRBV7-3 and TRBJ2-1; TRBD2 agrees at 9 bases. CDR1 is SGHTA and CDR2 is FQGTGA in the germline V gene. The CDR3 consists of 17 residues. The V and J ends lost 3 bases and 3 bases, in that order; junction bases with no gene match: 9. The DNA for the CDR3 is TGTGCCAGCAGCTTTGAAGCCGGGACTAGCTTCTACAATGAGCAGTTCTTC. Its protein product is CASSFEAGTSFYNEQFF.

The CDR3 DNA reads TGTGCCAGCAGCTTAGTATCCCCGGATACGCAGTATTTT. Its protein is CASSLVSPDTQYF. The chain links TRBV7-9 to TRBJ2-3; no clear D gene. CDR3 size: 13 residues. V dropped 1 base and J dropped 6 bases, with 8 bases sitting between them. Germline CDR1 is SEHNR and CDR2 is FQNEAQ (reference sequence).

The chain joins TRBV5-4 to TRBJ2-2; D is perhaps TRBD1 (6 bases). Trimming cost V 0 bases and J 4 bases, with 10 bases left between them. This CDR3 is 15 amino acids long. Looked up from germline, CDR1 is SGHNT and CDR2 is YYREEE (reference sequence). CDR3 loop: CASSLDREFTGELFF. The CDR3 bases are TGTGCCAGCAGCTTGGACAGGGAATTCACCGGGGAGCTGTTTTTT.

This clone occurred once. The rearrangement links TRBV30 to TRBJ1-2; TRBD1 matches at 12 bases. The CDR3 extends over 13 amino acids. Germline V gene data show CDR1 as GTSNPN and CDR2 as SVGIG (reference sequence). The V gene end was trimmed by 3 bases and the J gene end by 5 bases; junction bases not matched to a gene: 1. The CDR3 nucleotides read TGTGCCTGGAGGGGACAGGGGGCGTATGGCTACACCTTC. This translates into CAWRGQGAYGYTF. The entire variable domain, with the rest obtained from reference TRBV30 and TRBJ1-2, is as follows: SQTIHQWPATLVQPVGSPLSLECTVEGTSNPNLYWYRQAAGRGLQLLFYSVGIGQISSEVPQNLSASRPQDRQFILSSKKLLLSDSGFYLCAWRGQGAYGYTFGSGTRLTVV.

CDR3 loop: CASSRQRAYNEQFF. The CDR3, as DNA: TGTGCCAGCAGCAGACAGCGGGCCTACAATGAGCAGTTCTTC. The rearrangement links TRBV3-1 (or the pseudogene TRBV3-2) to TRBJ2-1; perhaps TRBD2 as D (6 bases). Germline loops: CDR1 LGHDT, CDR2 YNNKEL (reference sequence). The CDR3 loop spans 14 amino acids. V was pared by 5 bases and J by 2 bases, with 10 bases between.

This rearrangement joins TRBV5-4 to TRBJ2-5, with TRBD1 matching 10 bases. The CDR3 loop spans 14 amino acids. Germline V gene data show CDR1 as SGHNT and CDR2 as YYREEE (reference sequence). After removal of 4 bases from V and 5 bases from J, the junction contained 5 bases not matched to a gene. DNA of the CDR3: TGTGCCAGCAGCCGACAGGGGGCGGGGGAGACCCAGTACTTC. This sequence encodes CASSRQGAGETQYF.

This clone was recorded a few times. The chain recombines TRBV4-1 with TRBJ2-3; possible D gene TRBD2, 5 bases. The CDR3 length is 15 residues. CDR1 is MGHRA and CDR2 is YSYEKL in the germline V gene. V gave up 4 bases and J gave up 0 bases, with 11 bases separating them. In DNA, the CDR3 is TGCGCCAGCAGCCCCTCACTAGGAAGCACAGATACGCAGTATTTT. It encodes CASSPSLGSTDTQYF.

The V and J genes are TRBV3-1 (or the pseudogene TRBV3-2) and TRBJ1-1, with D hard to call. The CDR3 spans 17 residues. CDR1 is LGHDT, CDR2 YNNKEL, per germline (reference sequence). V dropped 1 base and J dropped 1 base, with 16 bases sitting between them. The CDR3 sequence is CASSQGGTELGNTEAFF. The CDR3 DNA sequence: TGTGCCAGCAGCCAAGGCGGCACGGAGCTTGGGAACACTGAAGCTTTCTTT.